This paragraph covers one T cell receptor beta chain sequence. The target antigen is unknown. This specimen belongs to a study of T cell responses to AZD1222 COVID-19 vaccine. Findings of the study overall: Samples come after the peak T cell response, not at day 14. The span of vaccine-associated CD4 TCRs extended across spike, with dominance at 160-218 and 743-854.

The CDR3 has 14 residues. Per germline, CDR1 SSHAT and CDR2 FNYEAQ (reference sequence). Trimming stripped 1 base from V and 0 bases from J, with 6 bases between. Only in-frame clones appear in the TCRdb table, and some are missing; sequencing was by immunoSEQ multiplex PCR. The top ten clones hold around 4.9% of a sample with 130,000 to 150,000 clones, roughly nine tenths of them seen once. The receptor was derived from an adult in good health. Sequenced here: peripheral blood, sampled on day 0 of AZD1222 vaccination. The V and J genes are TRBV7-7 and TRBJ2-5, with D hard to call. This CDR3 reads CASSLDPDQETQYF. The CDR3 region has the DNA TGTGCCAGCAGCTTAGATCCGGACCAAGAGACCCAGTACTTC.